Listed below are T cell receptor beta chains from one sample, sequenced in a study of PD-L1 blockade in urothelial cancer. TCRdb's copy holds only in-frame clones and misses some; the assay was immunoSEQ multiplex PCR. The sample includes around 92,000 clones, more than 80% of them seen just once. This sample comprised PBMCs, obtained around atezolizumab (anti-PD-L1) treatment. Source of these receptors: a woman older than 75 with urothelial cancer. The CDR3 runs from the conserved cysteine through the conserved F or W. The order of the fields is D gene, clone size, J gene, V gene, CDR3 DNA, CDR3 protein. D genes are given only for firm matches. Where a row states a size, it is once, few, many or the class of an expanded clone; other rows omit it.

D: TRBD1
size: -
J: TRBJ1-2
V: TRBV28
DNA: TGTGCCAGCAGTCAAGGAGGGACAGGGTATGGCTACACCTTC
CDR3: CASSQGGTGYGYTF

D: -
size: -
J: TRBJ2-1
V: TRBV7-9
DNA: TGTGCCAGCAGACCAGGAGCAGGAGGGCATGAGCAGTTCTTC
CDR3: CASRPGAGGHEQFF

D: TRBD1
size: -
J: TRBJ1-1
V: TRBV10-2
DNA: TGCGCCAGCAGTGAGTCCGGGGACAGGGGGCGCGGGACTGAAGCTTTCTTT
CDR3: CASSESGDRGRGTEAFF

D: -
size: -
J: TRBJ2-7
V: TRBV5-1
DNA: TGCGCCAGCAGACCTCTAGCGTTGGCGTACGAGCAGTACTTC
CDR3: CASRPLALAYEQYF

D: -
size: -
J: TRBJ2-3
V: TRBV15
DNA: TGTGCCACCAGCAGAGATTCGCGAGTAGACACAGATACGCAGTATTTT
CDR3: CATSRDSRVDTDTQYF

D: TRBD2
size: -
J: TRBJ2-7
V: TRBV9
DNA: TGTGCCAGCAGCGTAGCTTCAGCGGGAGGGAGCTACGAGCAGTACTTC
CDR3: CASSVASAGGSYEQYF

D: -
size: -
J: TRBJ2-3
V: TRBV2
DNA: TGTGCCAGCAGCCGAGAGGGACTTGGGGTAGATACGCAGTATTTT
CDR3: CASSREGLGVDTQYF

D: -
size: -
J: TRBJ1-1
V: TRBV5-4
DNA: TGTGCCAGCAGCTTGAAGGGGATCGGCGCTGAAGCTTTCTTT
CDR3: CASSLKGIGAEAFF

D: TRBD2
size: once
J: TRBJ2-3
V: TRBV11-2
DNA: TGTGCCAGCTTAAGAGCGGGAGGGAGGCAGTATTTT
CDR3: CASLRAGGRQYF

D: -
size: -
J: TRBJ2-1
V: TRBV18
DNA: TGTGCCAGCTCACCACCATCCGTCCATGAGCAGTTCTTC
CDR3: CASSPPSVHEQFF

D: -
size: -
J: TRBJ1-5
V: TRBV6-5
DNA: TGTGCCAGCAGTACGAGGGCGGCTGGCAATCAGCCCCAGCATTTT
CDR3: CASSTRAAGNQPQHF

D: TRBD1
size: -
J: TRBJ1-5
V: TRBV5-1
DNA: TGCGCCAGCAGCAGGACAGGGATGGGCAATCAGCCCCAGCATTTT
CDR3: CASSRTGMGNQPQHF

D: TRBD1
size: -
J: TRBJ1-2
V: TRBV5-1
DNA: TGCGCCAGCAGCTCGCGGACAGGGGACGGCTACACCTTC
CDR3: CASSSRTGDGYTF

D: TRBD2
size: -
J: TRBJ2-3
V: TRBV28
DNA: TGTGCCAGCAGTTTCGCGGGAGGGAAGGGGGATACGCAGTATTTT
CDR3: CASSFAGGKGDTQYF

D: TRBD1
size: -
J: TRBJ1-2
V: TRBV2
DNA: TGTGCCAGCAGCGGACAGGGGGCGGGTGGCTACACCTTC
CDR3: CASSGQGAGGYTF

D: TRBD2
size: -
J: TRBJ2-3
V: TRBV7-6
DNA: TGTGCCAGCAGACCAGCGGGAGGGACAGATACGCAGTATTTT
CDR3: CASRPAGGTDTQYF